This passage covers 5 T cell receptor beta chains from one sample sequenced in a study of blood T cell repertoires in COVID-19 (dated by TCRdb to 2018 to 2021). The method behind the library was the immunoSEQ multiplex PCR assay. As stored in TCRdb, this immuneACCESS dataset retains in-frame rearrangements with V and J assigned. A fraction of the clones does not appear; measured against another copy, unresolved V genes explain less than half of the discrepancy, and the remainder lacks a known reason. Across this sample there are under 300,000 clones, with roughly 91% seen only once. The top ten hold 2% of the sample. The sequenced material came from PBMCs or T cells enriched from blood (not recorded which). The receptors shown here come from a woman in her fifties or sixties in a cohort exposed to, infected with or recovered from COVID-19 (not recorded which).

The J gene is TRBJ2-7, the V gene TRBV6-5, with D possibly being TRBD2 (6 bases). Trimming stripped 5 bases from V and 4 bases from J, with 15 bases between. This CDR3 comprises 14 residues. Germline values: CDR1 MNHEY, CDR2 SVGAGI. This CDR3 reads CASSPGDSLYEQYF. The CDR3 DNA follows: TGTGCCAGCAGTCCGGGGGACTCACTTTACGAGCAGTACTTC.

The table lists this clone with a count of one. The CDR3 protein is CASSPQTRPEGELFF. DNA of the CDR3: TGTGCCAGCAGCCCCCAAACTAGGCCGGAGGGGGAGCTGTTTTTT. The genes are TRBV9 and TRBJ2-2, with TRBD2 as a possible D gene (5 bases). The V end was cut by 4 bases, the J end by 8 bases, with 18 bases between. This CDR3 comprises 15 residues. Germline V gene lookup returns CDR1 SGDLS and CDR2 YYNGEE.

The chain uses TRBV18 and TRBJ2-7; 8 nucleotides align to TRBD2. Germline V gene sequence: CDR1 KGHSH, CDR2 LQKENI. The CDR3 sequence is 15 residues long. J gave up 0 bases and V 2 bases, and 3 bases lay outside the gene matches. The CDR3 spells CASSPTSGNSYEQYF. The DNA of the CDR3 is TGTGCCAGCTCACCAACTAGCGGTAACTCCTACGAGCAGTACTTC. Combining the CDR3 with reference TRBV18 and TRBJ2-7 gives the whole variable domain NAGVMQNPRHLVRRRGQEARLRCSPMKGHSHVYWYRQLPEEGLKFMVYLQKENIIDESGMPKERFSAEFPKEGPSILRIQQVVRGDSAAYFCASSPTSGNSYEQYFGPGTRLTVT.

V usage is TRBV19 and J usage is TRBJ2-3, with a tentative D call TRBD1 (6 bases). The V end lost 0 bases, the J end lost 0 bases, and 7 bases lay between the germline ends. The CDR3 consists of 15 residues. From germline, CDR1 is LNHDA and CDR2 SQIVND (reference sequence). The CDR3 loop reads CASSIEDRSTDTQYF. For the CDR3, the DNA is TGTGCCAGTAGTATAGAGGACAGAAGCACAGATACGCAGTATTTT.

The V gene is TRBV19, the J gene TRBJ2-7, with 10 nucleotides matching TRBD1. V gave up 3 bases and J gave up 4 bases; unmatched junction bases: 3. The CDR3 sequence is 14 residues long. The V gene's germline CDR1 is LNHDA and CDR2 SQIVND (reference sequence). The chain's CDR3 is CASSMDRGNYEQYF. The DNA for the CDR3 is TGTGCCAGTAGTATGGACAGGGGGAATTACGAGCAGTACTTC.